This T cell receptor beta chain was profiled in a study of T cell changes during pregnancy in multiple sclerosis. The germline V gene encodes CDR1 SGDLS and CDR2 YYNGEE. Trimming shortened V by 0 bases and J by 1 base, and 10 bases separated the two germline ends. The CDR3 has 16 amino acids. Only in-frame clones appear in the TCRdb table, and some are missing; sequencing was by immunoSEQ multiplex PCR. The sample holds about 100,000 clones, 92% seen once. The V and J genes are TRBV9 and TRBJ2-2; D is possibly TRBD2 (5 bases). The source was peripheral blood, collected after pregnancy. This TCR was sampled from a female donor with multiple sclerosis, enrolled in a pregnancy study. As DNA, the CDR3 is TGTGCCAGCAGCGTAGTGCCGAGCGGGAACACCGGGGAGCTGTTTTTT. It translates to CASSVVPSGNTGELFF.